One and the same sample provided the 26 T cell receptor beta chains below, sequenced in a study of blood T cell repertoires in COVID-19. Only in-frame clones appear in the TCRdb table, and some are missing; sequencing was by immunoSEQ multiplex PCR. Among under 200,000 clones listed, roughly 88% were seen once. Specimen: peripheral blood. The receptor source for this set is a man younger than 30 with COVID-19, enrolled during active disease.

This clone was picked up one time. The V and J genes are TRBV7-3 and TRBJ2-2; 10 bases are shared with TRBD2. J was trimmed by 6 bases and V by 3 bases; bases with no gene match: 16. This CDR3 is 19 amino acids long. Germline V gene data show CDR1 as SGHTA and CDR2 as FQGTGA. CDR3 nucleotide sequence: TGTGCCAGCAGCTTCGGCTTTAGTGGTAGCGGGAGGCCCGCCGGGGAGCTGTTTTTT. Translated: CASSFGFSGSGRPAGELFF.

The chain joins TRBV6-5 to TRBJ1-2; D not certain. Germline V CDR1 and CDR2: MNHEY, SVGAGI. The CDR3 contains 13 residues. V was clipped by 6 bases and J by 1 base, with 9 bases between them. The CDR3 is CASSMGGNYGYTF. The CDR3 coding sequence is TGTGCCAGCAGCATGGGAGGTAACTATGGCTACACCTTC.

The V gene is TRBV15, the J gene TRBJ1-5; D gene ambiguous. The ends were cut back, 1 base at V and 7 bases at J, with 5 bases in the middle. CDR1 and CDR2 from the germline V gene are LNHNV and YYDKDF (reference sequence). There are 12 residues in the CDR3. CDR3 coding DNA: TGTGCCACCAGCAGAGCCAAACAGCCCCAGCATTTT. Protein sequence: CATSRAKQPQHF.

This chain joins TRBV9 and TRBJ2-1; TRBD2 matches 7 bases. Germline V lookup: CDR1 SGDLS, CDR2 YYNGEE. The ends lost 2 bases at V and 8 bases at J; junction bases unmatched: 7. This CDR3 spans 14 amino acids. The CDR3 coding sequence is TGTGCCAGCAGCGTGGCTCAGACTAGCCATGAGCAGTTCTTC. Translation gives CASSVAQTSHEQFF.

The chain uses TRBV29-1 and TRBJ2-7; no definite D call. Germline loops: CDR1 SQVTM, CDR2 ANQGSEA. The CDR3 length is 14 residues. Trimming removed 6 bases from V and 0 bases from J, with 15 bases in between. The CDR3 DNA sequence: TGCAGCGTGGTAATAAAACCGAGCTCCTACGAGCAGTACTTC. It yields the protein CSVVIKPSSYEQYF.

The chain uses TRBV28 and TRBJ2-1; possibly TRBD2 for D (6 bases). The CDR3 runs 13 residues. V was pared by 5 bases and J by 8 bases, with 13 bases between. Germline values: CDR1 MDHEN, CDR2 SYDVKM. In DNA, the CDR3 is TGTGCCAGCAGTCGGGACTTCGAATATGAGCAGTTCTTC. Protein sequence: CASSRDFEYEQFF.

The gene calls are TRBV24-1 and TRBJ2-1, with TRBD2 matching over 9 bases. The CDR3 sequence is 21 residues long. Losses at the gene ends were 1 base for V and 0 bases for J; bases not matched to a gene: 15. Germline CDR1 reads KGHDR; CDR2 reads SFDVKD. The CDR3 region has the DNA TGTGCCACCAGTGATTTTCCCCTTAGACTAGCGGATATGAGCTCCTACAATGAGCAGTTCTTC. As protein: CATSDFPLRLADMSSYNEQFF.

The chain is built from TRBV2 and TRBJ2-7, with 12 bases identical to TRBD2. The CDR3 contains 16 residues. Germline V gene lookup returns CDR1 SNHLY and CDR2 FYNNEI. Trimming cost V 7 bases and J 5 bases; bases outside gene matches: 12. CDR3 amino acids: CASTGGLAGGPNEQYF. CDR3 sequence (DNA): TGTGCCAGCACCGGAGGTCTAGCGGGAGGGCCGAACGAGCAGTACTTC.

The gene calls are TRBV5-4 and TRBJ2-2; TRBD2 is a possible D gene (6 bases). V lost 1 base and J 5 bases, leaving 12 bases between the germline ends. From germline, CDR1 is SGHNT and CDR2 YYREEE (reference sequence). This CDR3 contains 15 residues. Here the CDR3 reads CASSLRGSLTGELFF. As DNA, the CDR3 is TGTGCCAGCAGCTTGCGGGGGAGTTTGACCGGGGAGCTGTTTTTT.

This chain connects TRBV18 to TRBJ2-2; 13 bases map to TRBD2. The CDR3 totals 20 residues. The germline V gene has CDR1 KGHSH and CDR2 LQKENI. V lost 2 bases to trimming and J lost 3 bases; unmatched junction nucleotides: 12. The CDR3 nucleotides read TGTGCCAGCTCACCAGGTTGGGGACTAGCGGGGATTATGCACACCGGGGAGCTGTTTTTT. Translation gives CASSPGWGLAGIMHTGELFF.

The sample holds one count of this clone. The chain recombines TRBV28 with TRBJ2-1, with 14 bases aligning to TRBD2. The CDR3 spans 18 residues. The V and J ends lost 6 bases and 6 bases, in that order; junction bases with no gene match: 13. From germline, CDR1 is MDHEN and CDR2 SYDVKM. This CDR3 reads CASRMQGLAGVGSNEQFF. CDR3 nucleotide sequence: TGTGCCAGCAGAATGCAGGGACTAGCGGGAGTGGGGAGCAATGAGCAGTTCTTC.

This sequence joins TRBV28 and TRBJ1-5; 10 nucleotides match TRBD1. CDR3 length: 17 residues. Germline CDR1 is MDHEN and CDR2 is SYDVKM. J was trimmed by 5 bases and V by 10 bases; bases with no gene match: 17. The CDR3: CAISPILGTGEYQPQHF. CDR3 nucleotides: TGTGCCATCTCACCGATTTTGGGGACAGGGGAATATCAGCCCCAGCATTTT. Supplemented by reference TRBV28 and TRBJ1-5, the full variable domain reads DVKVTQSSRYLVKRTGEKVFLECVQDMDHENMFWYRQDPGLGLRLIYFSYDVKMKEKGDIPEGYSVSREKKERFSLILESASTNQTSMYLCAISPILGTGEYQPQHFGDGTRLSIL.

This chain links TRBV10-3 with TRBJ1-1, with a weak D call TRBD1 (6 bases). Germline CDR1 is ENHRY and CDR2 is SYGVKD. This CDR3 contains 15 residues. With 6 bases removed from V and 6 bases from J, the gap between germline ends came to 20 bases. The DNA for the CDR3 is TGTGCCATCAGGGCTGAAGGGGGGGGCCGCGCTGAAGCTTTCTTT. Translated, it gives CAIRAEGGGRAEAFF.

The V call is TRBV4-3, the J call TRBJ1-5; D gene unclear. Germline values: CDR1 LGHNA, CDR2 YSLEER. CDR3 length: 14 residues. Deletions cut 0 bases from V and 2 bases from J, with 5 bases between. The CDR3 DNA reads TGCGCCAGCAGCCAAGACGCGGGCAATCAGCCCCAGCATTTT. Translating it yields CASSQDAGNQPQHF.

This chain links TRBV19 with TRBJ1-2, with D possibly TRBD1 on 5 matching bases. Per the germline V gene, CDR1 is LNHDA and CDR2 is SQIVND (reference sequence). The CDR3 spans 12 residues. Trimming left V 4 bases short and J 6 bases short, with 9 bases between. DNA for the CDR3: TGTGCCAGTAGTACGACAGAGGATGGCTACACCTTC. As protein: CASSTTEDGYTF.

V and J are TRBV10-3 and TRBJ1-1, with 7 bases that match TRBD1. Germline CDR1 is ENHRY and CDR2 is SYGVKD. The CDR3 consists of 11 residues. J gave up 6 bases and V 8 bases, and 3 bases lay outside the gene matches. In DNA form, the CDR3 reads TGTGCCATCGTGCAGGGGGCTGAAGCTTTCTTT. As protein: CAIVQGAEAFF.

The rearrangement uses TRBV6-5 and TRBJ2-1, with 7 bases identical to TRBD2. V lost 7 bases, J lost 7 bases, and 10 bases stayed unmatched. Germline V gene sequence: CDR1 MNHEY, CDR2 SVGAGI. The CDR3 is made up of 14 amino acids. DNA of the CDR3: TGTGCCAGCACCCACAGAGGACTAGTTAATGAGCAGTTCTTC. The encoded protein is CASTHRGLVNEQFF.

This chain links TRBV5-1 with TRBJ2-2; TRBD1 agrees at 9 bases. This CDR3 region has 16 residues. The ends lost 3 bases at V and 5 bases at J; junction bases unmatched: 8. The V gene's germline CDR1 is SGHRS and CDR2 YFSETQ. CDR3 sequence: CASSSSGTGRTGELFF. As DNA, the CDR3 is TGCGCCAGCAGCTCGTCCGGGACAGGGCGGACCGGGGAGCTGTTTTTT.

The gene calls are TRBV7-2 and TRBJ2-1; 12 bases map to TRBD2. The CDR3 spans 17 residues. The germline CDR1 and CDR2 sequences are SGHTA and FQGNSA. The V segment lost 2 bases and the J segment 10 bases; nucleotides outside the gene matches: 12. The CDR3 bases are TGTGCCAGCAGCTTATGGCCTAGCGGGAGGGCCACGGGGGAGCAGTTCTTC. This translates into CASSLWPSGRATGEQFF.

The rearrangement joins TRBV19 to TRBJ1-5; 9 positions agree with TRBD1. The CDR3 is 13 amino acids. Germline V lookup: CDR1 LNHDA, CDR2 SQIVND (reference sequence). Trimming took 10 bases from V and 6 from J; bases not matched to a gene: 7. Here the CDR3 reads CATHTGGVQPQHF. The CDR3 bases are TGTGCCACCCATACAGGGGGCGTTCAGCCCCAGCATTTT.

The table lists this clone with a count of one. An end of the junction does not agree with germline; a read error may underlie this. The sample carries other DNA sequences with the same CDR3. V is TRBV4-3 and J is TRBJ2-7, with a tentative D call TRBD2 (6 bases). The CDR3 consists of 15 residues. The V gene's germline CDR1 is LGHNA and CDR2 YSLEER. CDR3 nucleotides: TGCGCCAGCAGCCAAGCGGCGGGGCCCTCCTACGAGCAGTATTTC. Its protein is CASSQAAGPSYEQYF.

V and J are TRBV5-1 and TRBJ1-2, with D tentatively TRBD1 (5 bases). V was pared by 0 bases and J by 8 bases, with 11 bases between. Germline values: CDR1 SGHRS, CDR2 YFSETQ. The CDR3 extends over 13 amino acids. CDR3 DNA sequence: TGCGCCAGCAGCTTGGGACTCAGGGCCGGCTACACCTTC. This sequence encodes CASSLGLRAGYTF.

The V gene is TRBV28, the J gene TRBJ1-5; D is undetermined. The CDR3 runs to 12 residues. Germline CDR1 and CDR2: MDHEN and SYDVKM. V was pared by 1 base and J by 9 bases, with 7 bases between. The DNA for the CDR3 is TGTGCCAGCAGTTTATATCAGGCGCCCCAGCATTTT. Its protein is CASSLYQAPQHF.

This clone was counted once. The CDR3 bases are TGTGCCAGCAGCCACCGACTAGCGGACGATGGGGGTGAGCAGTTCTTC. Its protein product is CASSHRLADDGGEQFF. The chain combines TRBV7-7 with TRBJ2-1; the match to TRBD2 covers 9 bases. J gave up 9 bases and V 5 bases, and 14 bases lay outside the gene matches. The CDR3 runs to 16 residues. Per the germline V gene, CDR1 is SSHAT and CDR2 is FNYEAQ (reference sequence).

The CDR3 sequence: CASSLARRGLETQYF. DNA of the CDR3: TGTGCCAGCAGCTTAGCCAGGAGGGGGCTGGAGACCCAGTACTTC. The chain combines TRBV13 with TRBJ2-5; a possible D gene is TRBD1 (7 bases). The CDR3 has 15 amino acids. Germline V gives CDR1 PRHDT, CDR2 FYEKMQ (reference sequence). Trimming cost V 1 base and J 5 bases, with 14 bases left between them.

The chain couples TRBV6-5 to TRBJ1-1; unclear D gene. CDR1 and CDR2 from the germline V gene are MNHEY and SVGAGI. V lost 7 bases, J lost 1 base, and 7 bases lay in between. The CDR3 contains 12 residues. CDR3 nucleotide sequence: TGTGCCAGCACCACCGGGAACACTGAAGCTTTCTTT. This encodes CASTTGNTEAFF.